This is a list of T cell receptor beta chains from one sample in a study of technical replicates of blood from a handful of donors. Data came from immunoSEQ multiplex PCR; TCRdb stores just in-frame clones and leaves some out. The sample has about 67,000 clones; nearly 98% are singletons. Sequenced input: T cells isolated from PBMCs. The origin of the receptors is a human donor in good health. Both conserved end residues are part of each CDR3. Each record gives: clone size, D gene, J gene, V gene, CDR3 DNA, CDR3 protein. The D gene is left open where the match is weak. Only some rows state a clone size, as once, few, many or a class for expanded clones.

-	-	TRBJ1-2	TRBV30	TGTGCCTGGAAACCAGAACACTATGGCTACACCTTC	CAWKPEHYGYTF
-	-	TRBJ2-1	TRBV10-3	TGTGCCATCAGTGAGTCTGGAGCAGAGCAGTTCTTC	CAISESGAEQFF
-	TRBD1	TRBJ1-5	TRBV6-5	TGTGCCAGCAGCTACGGACAGGGAGCACAGCCCCAGCATTTT	CASSYGQGAQPQHF
-	-	TRBJ1-2	TRBV9	TGTGCCAGCAGCGTTGGAGGGGCCTATGGCTACACCTTC	CASSVGGAYGYTF
-	TRBD2	TRBJ2-3	TRBV29-1	TGCAGCGCAGGACTAGCGGGAGTAACAGATACGCAGTATTTT	CSAGLAGVTDTQYF
-	TRBD1	TRBJ2-7	TRBV4-2	TGTGCCAGCAGCCAAGTCGTTACGACAGGGTTCAACCGCGAGCAGTACTTC	CASSQVVTTGFNREQYF
-	TRBD2	TRBJ2-7	TRBV7-6	TGTGCCAGCAGCTTGAAGGACGGACTAGCGGGAGATAAATTCTCCTACGAGCAGTACTTC	CASSLKDGLAGDKFSYEQYF
few	-	TRBJ1-1	TRBV11-2	TGTGCCAGCAGCTTCTATTCAAACACTGAAGCTTTCTTT	CASSFYSNTEAFF
-	-	TRBJ1-3	TRBV6-1	TGTGCCAGCAGTGAAGCTCAGGGGTTAGGAAACACCATATATTTT	CASSEAQGLGNTIYF
-	-	TRBJ2-7	TRBV11-2	TGTGCCAGCAGCCCACCGGGTGCCGAGCAGTACTTC	CASSPPGAEQYF
-	TRBD2	TRBJ2-1	TRBV7-8	TGTGCCAGCAGCTTTGTTTGGCGGGAGAGCTACAATGAGCAGTTCTTC	CASSFVWRESYNEQFF
once	TRBD2	TRBJ2-2	TRBV29-1	TGCAGCGGGGGTAGCGGGAGCGCCAACACCGGGGAGCTGTTTTTT	CSGGSGSANTGELFF
-	-	TRBJ1-1	TRBV5-1	TGCGCCAGCAGGCTCACCCCGAAGGCGAGGAATCGGAACACTGAAGCTTTCTTT	CASRLTPKARNRNTEAFF
-	TRBD2	TRBJ2-1	TRBV7-9	TGTGCCAGCAGGGGGACTAGCGCCTACAATGAGCAGTTCTTC	CASRGTSAYNEQFF
-	TRBD1	TRBJ2-1	TRBV11-2	TGTGCCAGCAGCTTAGCCAGGACAGGGAGTAATGAGCAGTTCTTC	CASSLARTGSNEQFF
-	-	TRBJ1-2	TRBV19	TGTGCCAGTAGTATTAGCGGAGCTAACTATGGCTACACCTTC	CASSISGANYGYTF
-	-	TRBJ1-1	TRBV30	TGTGCCTGGAGTGTAATCATGAACACTGAAGCTTTCTTT	CAWSVIMNTEAFF
-	TRBD1	TRBJ1-1	TRBV6-5	TGTGCCAGCAGTCTTACAGGGGCTGGTGGAGCTTTCTTT	CASSLTGAGGAFF
-	-	TRBJ1-1	TRBV6-6	TGTGCCAGCCATTCCTCCGGGTCGGGGAACACTGAAGCTTTCTTT	CASHSSGSGNTEAFF
-	TRBD2	TRBJ2-1	TRBV19	TGTGCCAGTACCTGGACTAGCGGCCTTTACAATGAGCAGTTCTTC	CASTWTSGLYNEQFF
-	TRBD2	TRBJ2-2	TRBV19	TGTGCCAGTAGTATATTGGGCGGGAGAAACACCGGGGAGCTGTTTTTT	CASSILGGRNTGELFF
-	-	TRBJ2-5	TRBV6-1	TGTGCCAGCAGTGATAGGCGGGGTGGGAGACAAGAGACCCAGTACTTC	CASSDRRGGRQETQYF
-	TRBD1	TRBJ1-1	TRBV28	TGTGCCAGCAGAGTTTCGATGGGGGGACAGGGGTGGCCGACTGAAGCTTTCTTT	CASRVSMGGQGWPTEAFF
-	-	TRBJ2-7	TRBV6-5	TGTGCCAGCAGTTACTCTAGCGGTTCAAGCTCCTACGAGCAGTACTTC	CASSYSSGSSSYEQYF
-	TRBD2	TRBJ2-7	TRBV4-1	TGCGCCAGCAGCCAAGGTAGCGGGAGCTACGAGCAGTACTTC	CASSQGSGSYEQYF
-	-	TRBJ2-3	TRBV7-6	TGTGCCAGCAGCTTAAACAGGGTCACAGATACGCAGTATTTT	CASSLNRVTDTQYF
-	-	TRBJ1-2	TRBV6-5	TGTGCCAGCAGTTACTCCGCGGGGGGCGGCTATGGCTACACCTTC	CASSYSAGGGYGYTF
-	-	TRBJ1-2	TRBV4-1	TGCGCCAGCAGTCCAAGTTACTCTAACTATGGCTACACCTTC	CASSPSYSNYGYTF
-	-	TRBJ1-2	TRBV6-5	TGTGCCAGCAGAACAGCCACTAACTATGGCTACACCTTC	CASRTATNYGYTF
-	-	TRBJ2-7	TRBV13	TGTGCCAGCAGCTTACCGGGGAGACCTCTCGAGCAGTACTTC	CASSLPGRPLEQYF
-	TRBD1	TRBJ1-1	TRBV10-3	TGTGCCATCAGGGATTGGCTGACAGGGATGAACACTGAAGCTTTCTTT	CAIRDWLTGMNTEAFF
-	TRBD1	TRBJ1-5	TRBV6-1	TGTGCCAGCATTAGCCGACAGGGCCGCAATCAGCCCCAGCATTTT	CASISRQGRNQPQHF
-	-	TRBJ1-2	TRBV7-9	TGTGCCAGCAGCCTTAGTGAGCGGCCCTATTATGGCTACACCTTC	CASSLSERPYYGYTF
-	-	TRBJ1-1	TRBV7-9	TGTGCCAGCAGCCCGAACAGGCATGAAGCTTTCTTT	CASSPNRHEAFF
-	TRBD1	TRBJ2-7	TRBV27	TGTGCCAGCTGGGACAGGAGCCCTTACTACGAGCAGTACTTC	CASWDRSPYYEQYF
-	-	TRBJ1-1	TRBV7-9	TGTGCCAGCAGCTTAGGTTCGGTCAACACTGAAGCTTTCTTT	CASSLGSVNTEAFF
once	-	TRBJ1-1	TRBV7-9	TGTGCCAGCAGCTCAGGGTATAGTGAAGCTTTCTTT	CASSSGYSEAFF
-	-	TRBJ2-7	TRBV6-1	TGTGCCAGCTGGTCGAGGGTCTCCTACGAGCAGTACTTC	CASWSRVSYEQYF
-	TRBD1	TRBJ1-4	TRBV28	TGTGCCAGCAGAGCCCCGGGACAGGTTAATGAAAAACTGTTTTTT	CASRAPGQVNEKLFF
-	TRBD1	TRBJ1-3	TRBV19	TGTGCCACCCGGGACAGTCACTCTGGAAACACCATATATTTT	CATRDSHSGNTIYF
-	-	TRBJ1-1	TRBV2	TGTGCCAGCCTTTCAACAGGGCGTACCTTCACTGAAGCTTTCTTT	CASLSTGRTFTEAFF
-	TRBD1	TRBJ1-1	TRBV7-8	TGTGCCAGCAGCTTATGGAAAACAGGGGGTTCATGGACTGAAGCTTTCTTT	CASSLWKTGGSWTEAFF
-	-	TRBJ2-1	TRBV15	TGTGCCACCAGCAGAGATCTTGAGGGAAAGTTCTTC	CATSRDLEGKFF
-	-	TRBJ2-7	TRBV4-2	TGTGCCAGCAGCCATCCTACCGGGGCCTACGAGCAGTACTTC	CASSHPTGAYEQYF
-	-	TRBJ2-7	TRBV21-1	TGTGCCAGCAGCAACGGGACAGGGTGTCCCTACGAGCAATACTTC	CASSNGTGCPYEQYF
-	-	TRBJ1-3	TRBV7-6	TGTGCCAGCAGCCTCAGCTCTGGAAACACCATATATTTT	CASSLSSGNTIYF
-	-	TRBJ2-1	TRBV7-6	TGTGCCAGCAGCTACATAGGGGGCAATGAGCAGTTCTTC	CASSYIGGNEQFF
-	-	TRBJ2-5	TRBV7-3	TGTGCCAGCAGTTTCACAGGGCCAGAGACCCAGTACTTC	CASSFTGPETQYF
once	-	TRBJ2-7	TRBV6-6	TGTGCCAGCAGGACCGGGACCTACGAGCAGTACTTC	CASRTGTYEQYF
-	-	TRBJ2-5	TRBV7-8	TGTGCCAGCAGCTTAGCGCGGAGATACCAAGAGACCCAGTACTTC	CASSLARRYQETQYF
once	-	TRBJ1-4	TRBV10-3	TGTGCCATCAGTGAGGCCCTGACAGCAACTAATGAAAAACTGTTTTTT	CAISEALTATNEKLFF
-	-	TRBJ1-4	TRBV6-1	TGTGCCAGCAGTGGGCAGGGGTATGAAAAACTGTTTTTT	CASSGQGYEKLFF
-	-	TRBJ2-7	TRBV29-1	TGCAGCGTTGAGACAGTCCCCTACGAGCAGTACTTC	CSVETVPYEQYF
-	-	TRBJ2-2	TRBV11-2	TGTGCCAGCAGCTTTTCTAGAGGCGGGGAGCTGTTTTTT	CASSFSRGGELFF
-	TRBD2	TRBJ2-1	TRBV5-4	TGTGCCAGCAGCTTGGAAGCGGGAGGGCCCTATGAGCAGTTCTTC	CASSLEAGGPYEQFF
-	TRBD2	TRBJ2-5	TRBV10-3	TGTGCCATCGCGGGCGGGAGCTCGGGATGGGGACAAGAGACCCAGTACTTC	CAIAGGSSGWGQETQYF
-	-	TRBJ1-2	TRBV29-1	TGCAGCGTCCTCGGGGGAGGCTACACCTTC	CSVLGGGYTF